Each of the 28 T cell receptor beta chains below was sequenced from the same sample in a study of shared clonotypes between healthy human individuals. Method: immunoSEQ multiplex PCR; TCRdb's copy keeps in-frame clones and lacks some. The data contain approximately 2.3 million clones, more than 80% of them singletons. Input material: naive CD4+ T cells from PBMCs. Stated subset: CD45RA+ positively selected. The source of these receptors is a man younger than 30 in good health. Some clones in this sample may be carry-over from other donors' samples.

The chain joins TRBV30 to TRBJ2-7; 9 nucleotides line up with TRBD2. Looked up from germline, CDR1 is GTSNPN and CDR2 is SVGIG (reference sequence). J was trimmed by 0 bases and V by 3 bases; bases with no gene match: 3. The CDR3 runs 14 residues. The chain's CDR3 is CAWRRREGSYEQYF. CDR3 DNA: TGTGCCTGGAGGAGGCGGGAGGGCTCCTACGAGCAGTACTTC.

This clone came up once. V usage is TRBV5-6 and J usage is TRBJ1-2, with 7 bases fitting TRBD1. J lost 1 base, V lost 2 bases, and 11 bases had no gene match. Per the germline V gene, CDR1 is SGHDT and CDR2 is YYEEEE. The CDR3 consists of 17 residues. The CDR3 loop reads CASSFPAGGVINYGYTF. DNA of the CDR3: TGTGCCAGCAGCTTCCCAGCAGGGGGTGTGATTAACTATGGCTACACCTTC.

V and J are TRBV5-1 and TRBJ2-1; 7 nucleotides agree with TRBD2. The CDR3 sequence is 18 residues long. The germline V gene has CDR1 SGHRS and CDR2 YFSETQ. V was pared by 0 bases and J by 11 bases, with 20 bases of the junction left unmatched. The CDR3 coding sequence is TGCGCCAGCAGCTTGGGTAGCGGGCTCCGCACTGGCCCAGCAAAGCAGTTCTTC. Translation: CASSLGSGLRTGPAKQFF.

The chain links TRBV6-1 to TRBJ1-5; D is uncertain. The germline V gene has CDR1 MNHNS and CDR2 SASEGT. CDR3 size: 16 residues. V lost 0 bases and J 5 bases, leaving 14 bases between the germline ends. CDR3 in DNA: TGTGCCAGCAGTGAAGCCGTAAAATCGGCCTATCAGCCCCAGCATTTT. This encodes CASSEAVKSAYQPQHF.

The genes are TRBV5-1 and TRBJ2-1; TRBD1 matches at 7 bases. After removal of 1 base from V and 2 bases from J, the junction contained 3 bases not matched to a gene. Germline CDR1 and CDR2: SGHRS and YFSETQ. This CDR3 region has 15 residues. CDR3 in DNA: TGCGCCAGCAGCTTGTTAGGGGGCACCTACAATGAGCAGTTCTTC. This encodes CASSLLGGTYNEQFF.

The rearrangement links TRBV5-1 to TRBJ1-2; 12 bases agree with TRBD1. J lost 4 bases, V lost 4 bases, and 8 bases had no gene match. Germline V gene lookup returns CDR1 SGHRS and CDR2 YFSETQ. The CDR3 has 16 amino acids. The CDR3 DNA reads TGCGCCAGCAGCGCAGGGACAGGGGGCTCGGCCTATGGCTACACCTTC. It translates to CASSAGTGGSAYGYTF.

V usage is TRBV5-1 and J usage is TRBJ2-7; D possibly matches TRBD1 or TRBD2 (5 bases each). Germline V lookup: CDR1 SGHRS, CDR2 YFSETQ. There are 13 residues in the CDR3. Trimming took 7 bases from V and 0 from J, leaving 11 bases between them. Here the CDR3 reads CASGGLLSYEQYF. Written as DNA, the CDR3 is TGCGCCAGCGGGGGTTTACTCTCCTACGAGCAGTACTTC. The full variable domain, with the rest looked up from reference TRBV5-1 and TRBJ2-7, is KAGVTQTPRYLIKTRGQQVTLSCSPISGHRSVSWYQQTPGQGLQFLFEYFSETQRNKGNFPGRFSGRQFSNSRSEMNVSTLELGDSALYLCASGGLLSYEQYFGPGTRLTVT.

The chain joins TRBV1 to TRBJ1-5. TRBV1 is termed a pseudogene. The CDR3 length is 16 residues. The CDR3 coding sequence is TGCACCAGCAGCCCTCCGAGGTGGACGGGGCCGAAGCCCCAGCATTTT. This gives the protein CTSSPPRWTGPKPQHF.

This clone was counted a single time. The chain links TRBV5-1 to TRBJ2-5, with D possibly being TRBD1 (6 bases). Trimming cost V 0 bases and J 5 bases, with 17 bases left between them. CDR3 length: 16 amino acids. Germline CDR1 and CDR2: SGHRS and YFSETQ. The CDR3 nucleotides are TGCGCCAGCAGCTTGGGGTTGACAGGCCCGTATGAGACCCAGTACTTC. This sequence encodes CASSLGLTGPYETQYF.

For this clone: This CDR3 is also generated by other DNA sequences in the sample. V is TRBV18 and J is TRBJ2-3, with TRBD2 matching 11 bases. CDR3 size: 16 residues. V gave up 1 base and J gave up 1 base; unmatched junction bases: 1. Germline V CDR1 and CDR2: KGHSH, LQKENI. The CDR3 DNA follows: TGTGCCAGCTCACCACTACTAGCGGGGGGCACAGATACGCAGTATTTT. This encodes CASSPLLAGGTDTQYF.

The chain uses TRBV28 and TRBJ2-1; D unclear. CDR1 and CDR2 from the germline V gene are MDHEN and SYDVKM. V lost 4 bases, J lost 9 bases, and 10 bases lay in between. The CDR3 totals 12 residues. The CDR3 DNA is TGTGCCAGCAGTTCCGTCGGTCGTGAGCAGTTCTTC. It is translated as CASSSVGREQFF.

J is TRBJ1-5 and V is TRBV6-6, with TRBD1 identical over 8 bases. V shed 5 bases and J 5 bases; nucleotides not matched to a gene: 5. Germline loops: CDR1 MNHNY, CDR2 SVGAGI (reference sequence). There are 14 residues in the CDR3. CDR3 in amino acids: CASSTNRGDQPQHF. Written as DNA, the CDR3 is TGTGCCAGCAGTACGAACAGGGGGGATCAGCCCCAGCATTTT.

The V and J genes are TRBV4-2 and TRBJ2-3; 9 positions agree with TRBD2. Trimming cost V 0 bases and J 4 bases; bases outside gene matches: 5. The CDR3 sequence is 16 residues long. CDR1 and CDR2 (germline): LGHNA, YNFKEQ. The CDR3 coding sequence is TGTGCCAGCAGCCAAGAGGCGGGAGGGCCATCAGATACGCAGTATTTT. It encodes CASSQEAGGPSDTQYF.

CDR3 sequence reads: CASSLGFGLGELFF. The CDR3 DNA follows: TGTGCCAGCAGCTTGGGGTTCGGACTCGGGGAGCTGTTTTTT. The V gene is TRBV5-6, the J gene TRBJ2-2; D is perhaps TRBD2 (5 bases). Per germline, CDR1 SGHDT and CDR2 YYEEEE. Trimming cost V 0 bases and J 7 bases, with 10 bases left between them. The CDR3 sequence is 14 residues long.

The rearrangement links TRBV19 to TRBJ1-1, with 9 bases matching TRBD1. Germline V gene lookup returns CDR1 LNHDA and CDR2 SQIVND (reference sequence). The V and J ends lost 6 bases and 1 base, in that order; junction bases with no gene match: 3. CDR3 size: 14 residues. This chain's CDR3 is CASRGDRENTEAFF. CDR3 nucleotides: TGTGCCAGTAGGGGGGACAGGGAGAACACTGAAGCTTTCTTT.

In this sample, this clone turned up a few times. The V gene is TRBV30, the J gene TRBJ1-5, with D hard to call. With 0 bases removed from V and 7 bases from J, the gap between germline ends came to 10 bases. CDR1 GTSNPN and CDR2 SVGIG come from the germline V gene (reference sequence). The CDR3 runs 13 residues. CDR3 nucleotide sequence: TGTGCCTGGAGTGTACGCGAAGGGCAGCCCCAGCATTTT. Translation gives CAWSVREGQPQHF.

This clone has just a few counts. The J gene is TRBJ1-4, the V gene TRBV19; D may be TRBD1 (6 bases). Trimming pared 7 bases from V and 3 bases from J, leaving 12 bases between. The CDR3 length is 14 residues. The germline V gene has CDR1 LNHDA and CDR2 SQIVND (reference sequence). Here the CDR3 DNA reads TGTGCCAGTACCAGGGGTTCGCCTAATGAAAAACTGTTTTTT. Protein: CASTRGSPNEKLFF.

The rearrangement uses TRBV6-5 and TRBJ1-1; D not resolved. Germline assignment: CDR1 MNHEY and CDR2 SVGAGI. V lost 6 bases to trimming and J lost 1 base, with 9 bases between them. CDR3 length: 13 residues. As DNA, the CDR3 is TGTGCCAGCAGGGGCAAGGAGAACACTGAAGCTTTCTTT. It yields the protein CASRGKENTEAFF.

As to this clone: Different DNA sequences within this sample yield the same CDR3. J is TRBJ2-3 and V is TRBV9; D gene ambiguous. With 3 bases removed from V and 6 bases from J, the gap between germline ends came to 8 bases. The CDR3 spans 12 residues. Per germline, CDR1 SGDLS and CDR2 YYNGEE. CDR3 amino acids: CASSASSDTQYF. As DNA, the CDR3 is TGTGCCAGCAGCGCCTCAAGCGATACGCAGTATTTT.

This chain links TRBV2 with TRBJ1-1; 7 nucleotides align to TRBD1. Losses at the gene ends were 6 bases for V and 5 bases for J; bases not matched to a gene: 9. The CDR3 contains 14 residues. CDR1 SNHLY and CDR2 FYNNEI come from the germline V gene. The DNA of the CDR3 is TGTGCCAGCAGCTTACAGGGGAGCGGGACTGAAGCTTTCTTT. This translates into CASSLQGSGTEAFF.

J is TRBJ1-3 and V is TRBV7-2; D is ambiguous. V was pared by 4 bases and J by 1 base, with 5 bases between. Germline V lookup: CDR1 SGHTA, CDR2 FQGNSA. The CDR3 spans 13 residues. Here the CDR3 DNA reads TGTGCCAGCAGCTCCCTATCTGGAAACACCATATATTTT. Residues: CASSSLSGNTIYF.

J is TRBJ1-4 and V is TRBV7-9; 8 bases fit TRBD1. The junction had 21 bases not matched to a gene; V was cut back by 5 bases and J by 10 bases. Per germline, CDR1 SEHNR and CDR2 FQNEAQ (reference sequence). The CDR3 spans 18 residues. CDR3 coding DNA: TGTGCCAGCAGCACTGGGACGATGAAGACAGGGGTGGTTGTAAAACTGTTTTTT. This sequence encodes CASSTGTMKTGVVVKLFF.

This sequence joins TRBV29-1 and TRBJ1-1, with D unresolved. Germline V gene sequence: CDR1 SQVTM, CDR2 ANQGSEA. The CDR3 totals 11 residues. Deletions cut 7 bases from V and 5 bases from J, with 11 bases between. The CDR3 sequence: CSAAGRTEAFF. CDR3 bases: TGCAGCGCCGCCGGCAGAACTGAAGCTTTCTTT.

V gene TRBV4-1 combines with J gene TRBJ1-2; D may be TRBD1 (5 bases). Germline-derived CDR1 and CDR2 are MGHRA and YSYEKL. This CDR3 contains 15 residues. V lost 1 base, J lost 2 bases, and 11 bases lay in between. CDR3 sequence: CASSQVTRGNYGYTF. CDR3 coding DNA: TGCGCCAGCAGCCAAGTGACACGGGGGAACTATGGCTACACCTTC.

The V and J genes are TRBV9 and TRBJ2-1; TRBD2 is a possible D gene (5 bases). Trimming took off 4 bases at V and 3 bases at J, with 8 bases between the two ends. CDR1 and CDR2 from the germline V gene are SGDLS and YYNGEE. The CDR3 totals 13 residues. CDR3 residues: CASSRGFYNEQFF. CDR3 nucleotides: TGTGCCAGCAGCCGCGGGTTCTACAATGAGCAGTTCTTC.

This clone was counted once. CDR3 nucleotides: TGTGCCAGCAGAACAGTGGAATCCAATCAGCCCCAGCATTTT. Residues: CASRTVESNQPQHF. This chain connects TRBV6-1 to TRBJ1-5; D ambiguous. The V end was cut by 6 bases, the J end by 3 bases, with 12 bases between. CDR1 is MNHNS and CDR2 is SASEGT in the germline V gene. The CDR3 extends over 14 amino acids.

This chain links TRBV14 with TRBJ2-5; weak D call: TRBD1 (6 bases). The CDR3 has 13 residues. V lost 4 bases and J 5 bases, leaving 11 bases between the germline ends. CDR1 SGHDN and CDR2 FVKESK come from the germline V gene. The DNA of the CDR3 is TGTGCCAGCAGCCGAGCAGGGGCGGAGACCCAGTACTTC. It encodes CASSRAGAETQYF.

The chain joins TRBV6-6 to TRBJ2-3; 7 nucleotides agree with TRBD1. The germline V gene has CDR1 MNHNY and CDR2 SVGAGI (reference sequence). Trimming at V came to 6 bases and at J to 0 bases, leaving 9 bases not matched to a gene. There are 16 residues in the CDR3. As DNA, the CDR3 is TGTGCCAGCAGCGACAAGGGACAGCAGAGCACAGATACGCAGTATTTT. Its translation is CASSDKGQQSTDTQYF.